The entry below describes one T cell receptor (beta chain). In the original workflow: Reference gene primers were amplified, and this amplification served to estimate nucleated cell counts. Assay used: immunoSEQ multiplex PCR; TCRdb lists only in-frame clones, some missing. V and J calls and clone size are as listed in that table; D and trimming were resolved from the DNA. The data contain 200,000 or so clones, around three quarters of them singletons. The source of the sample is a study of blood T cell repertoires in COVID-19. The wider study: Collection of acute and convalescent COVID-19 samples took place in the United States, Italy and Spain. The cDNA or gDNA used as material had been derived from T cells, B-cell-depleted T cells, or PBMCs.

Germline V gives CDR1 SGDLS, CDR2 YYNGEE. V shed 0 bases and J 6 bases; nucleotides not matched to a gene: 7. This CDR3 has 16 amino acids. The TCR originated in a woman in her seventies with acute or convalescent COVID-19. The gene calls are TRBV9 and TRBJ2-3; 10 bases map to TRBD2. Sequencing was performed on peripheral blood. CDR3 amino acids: CASSVGPSGSGDTQYF. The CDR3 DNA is TGTGCCAGCAGCGTAGGCCCTAGCGGGAGCGGGGATACGCAGTATTTT.